This T cell receptor beta chain was sequenced for a study of blood T cell repertoires in COVID-19. Data came from immunoSEQ multiplex PCR; TCRdb stores just in-frame clones and leaves some out. This sample has hundreds of thousands of clones, with 65% to 90% found just once. This clone was detected a few times. The sample holds other DNA sequences that translate to the same CDR3. V lost 3 bases to trimming and J lost 5 bases; unmatched junction nucleotides: 4. The germline V gene encodes CDR1 SGDLS and CDR2 YYNGEE. CDR3 length: 14 residues. The chain joins TRBV9 to TRBJ2-5, with 10 bases that match TRBD1. The sequence was obtained from a woman older than 75 with active or convalescent COVID-19. Specimen: peripheral blood. DNA for the CDR3: TGTGCCAGCAGCGCGACAGGGGGCCAGGAGACCCAGTACTTC. The encoded protein is CASSATGGQETQYF. Full variable domain (remainder filled in from reference TRBV9 and TRBJ2-5): DSGVTQTPKHLITATGQRVTLRCSPRSGDLSVYWYQQSLDQGLQFLIQYYNGEERAKGNILERFSAQQFPDLHSELNLSSLELGDSALYFCASSATGGQETQYFGPGTRLLVL.